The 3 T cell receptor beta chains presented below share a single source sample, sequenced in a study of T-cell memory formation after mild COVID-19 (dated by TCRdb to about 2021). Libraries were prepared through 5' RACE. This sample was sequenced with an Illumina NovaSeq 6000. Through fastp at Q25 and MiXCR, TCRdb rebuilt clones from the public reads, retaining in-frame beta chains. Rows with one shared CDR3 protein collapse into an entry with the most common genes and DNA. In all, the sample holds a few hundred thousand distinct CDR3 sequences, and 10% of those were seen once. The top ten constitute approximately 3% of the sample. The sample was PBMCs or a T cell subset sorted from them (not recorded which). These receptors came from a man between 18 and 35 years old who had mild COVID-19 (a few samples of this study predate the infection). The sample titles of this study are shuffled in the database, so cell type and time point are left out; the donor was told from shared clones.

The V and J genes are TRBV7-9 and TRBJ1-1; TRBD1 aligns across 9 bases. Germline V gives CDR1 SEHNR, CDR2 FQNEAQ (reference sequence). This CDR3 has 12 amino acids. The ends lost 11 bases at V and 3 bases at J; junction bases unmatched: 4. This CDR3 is CAAWTGDTEAFF. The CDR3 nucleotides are TGTGCCGCTTGGACAGGGGACACTGAAGCTTTCTTT.

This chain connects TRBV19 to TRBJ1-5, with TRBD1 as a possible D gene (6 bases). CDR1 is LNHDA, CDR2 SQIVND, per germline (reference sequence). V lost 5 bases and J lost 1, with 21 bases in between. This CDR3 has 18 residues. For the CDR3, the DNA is TGTGCCAGTAGTCTTTGGCCCAGGGGAAGTTTGAGCAATCAGCCCCAGCATTTT. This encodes CASSLWPRGSLSNQPQHF.

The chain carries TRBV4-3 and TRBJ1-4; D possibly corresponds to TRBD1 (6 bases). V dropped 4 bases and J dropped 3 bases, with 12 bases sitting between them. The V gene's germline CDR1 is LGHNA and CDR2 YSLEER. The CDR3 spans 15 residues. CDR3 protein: CASSRAEGANEKLFF. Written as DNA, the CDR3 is TGCGCCAGCAGCCGGGCAGAGGGGGCTAATGAAAAACTGTTTTTT.